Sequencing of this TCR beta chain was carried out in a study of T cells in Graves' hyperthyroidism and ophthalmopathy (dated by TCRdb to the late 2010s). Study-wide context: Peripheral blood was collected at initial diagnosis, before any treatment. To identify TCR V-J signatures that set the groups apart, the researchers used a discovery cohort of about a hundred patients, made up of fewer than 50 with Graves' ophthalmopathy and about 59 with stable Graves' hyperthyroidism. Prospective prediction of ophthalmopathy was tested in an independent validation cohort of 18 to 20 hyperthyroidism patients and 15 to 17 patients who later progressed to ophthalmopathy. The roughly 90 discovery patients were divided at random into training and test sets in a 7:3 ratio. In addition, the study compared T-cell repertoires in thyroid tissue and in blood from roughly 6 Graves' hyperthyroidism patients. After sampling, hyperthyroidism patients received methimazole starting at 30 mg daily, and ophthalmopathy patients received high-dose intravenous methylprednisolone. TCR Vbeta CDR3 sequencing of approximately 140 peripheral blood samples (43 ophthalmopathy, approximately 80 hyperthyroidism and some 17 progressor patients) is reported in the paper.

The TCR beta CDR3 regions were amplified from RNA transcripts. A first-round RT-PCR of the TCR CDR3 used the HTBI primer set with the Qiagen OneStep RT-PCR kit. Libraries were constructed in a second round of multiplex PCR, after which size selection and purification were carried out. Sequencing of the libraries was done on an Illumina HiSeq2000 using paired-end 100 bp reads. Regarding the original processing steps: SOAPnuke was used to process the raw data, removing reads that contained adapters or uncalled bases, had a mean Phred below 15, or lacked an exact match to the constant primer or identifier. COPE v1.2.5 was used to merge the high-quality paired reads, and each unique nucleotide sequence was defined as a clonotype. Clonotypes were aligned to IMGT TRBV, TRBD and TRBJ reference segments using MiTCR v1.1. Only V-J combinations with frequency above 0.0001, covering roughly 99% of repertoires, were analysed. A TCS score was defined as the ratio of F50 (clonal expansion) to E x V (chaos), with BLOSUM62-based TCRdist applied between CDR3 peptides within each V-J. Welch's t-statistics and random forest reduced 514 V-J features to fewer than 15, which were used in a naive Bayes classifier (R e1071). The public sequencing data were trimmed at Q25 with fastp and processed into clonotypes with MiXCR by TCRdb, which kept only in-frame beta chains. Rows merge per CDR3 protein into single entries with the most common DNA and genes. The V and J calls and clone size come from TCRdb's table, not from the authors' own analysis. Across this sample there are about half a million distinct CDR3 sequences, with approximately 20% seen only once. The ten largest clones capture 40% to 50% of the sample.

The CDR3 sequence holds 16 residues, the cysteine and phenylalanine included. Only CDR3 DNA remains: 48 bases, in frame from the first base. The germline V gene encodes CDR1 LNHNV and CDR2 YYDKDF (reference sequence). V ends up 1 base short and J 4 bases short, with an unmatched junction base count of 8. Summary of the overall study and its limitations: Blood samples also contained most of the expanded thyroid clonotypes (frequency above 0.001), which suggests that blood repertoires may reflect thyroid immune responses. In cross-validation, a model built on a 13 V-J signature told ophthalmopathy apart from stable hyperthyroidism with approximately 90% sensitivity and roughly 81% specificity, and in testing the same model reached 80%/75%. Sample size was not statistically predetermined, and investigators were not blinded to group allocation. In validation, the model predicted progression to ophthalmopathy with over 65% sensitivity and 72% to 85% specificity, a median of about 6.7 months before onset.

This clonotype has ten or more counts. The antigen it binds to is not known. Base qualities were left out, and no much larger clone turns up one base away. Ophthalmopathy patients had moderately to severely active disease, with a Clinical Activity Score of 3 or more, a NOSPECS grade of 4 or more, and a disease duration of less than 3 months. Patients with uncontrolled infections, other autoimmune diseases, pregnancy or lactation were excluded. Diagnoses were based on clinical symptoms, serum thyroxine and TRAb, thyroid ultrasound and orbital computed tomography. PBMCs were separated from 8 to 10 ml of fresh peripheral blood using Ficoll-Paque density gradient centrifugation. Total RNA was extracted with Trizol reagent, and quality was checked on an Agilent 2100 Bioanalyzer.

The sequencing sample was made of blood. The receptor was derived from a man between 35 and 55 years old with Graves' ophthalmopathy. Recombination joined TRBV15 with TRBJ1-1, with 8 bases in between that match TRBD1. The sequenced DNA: TGTGCCACCAGCAGAGGAACGACAGGGGCTACCACTGAAGCTTTCTTT. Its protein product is CATSRGTTGATTEAFF.